This TCR beta chain emerged from a study of T-cell memory formation after mild COVID-19. Regarding the study as a whole: A balance of CD4 and CD8 characterized clones contracting day 15 to 85, whereas later expanders leaned CD4+.

The CDR3 consists of 14 residues. Germline assignment: CDR1 SGHRS and CDR2 YFSETQ. The ends were cut back, 4 bases at V and 2 bases at J, with 10 bases in the middle. This clonotype was counted between two and nine times. The antigen is unknown. TCRdb fed the 5' RACE reads into MiXCR, producing one record per CDR3 protein. The sample contains almost 250,000 distinct CDR3 sequences, 15% to 19% of which appear only once. This rearrangement joins TRBV5-1 to TRBJ2-1; a possible D gene is TRBD1 (5 bases). This clonotype was obtained from an adult woman who had mild COVID-19 (a few samples of this study predate the infection). Cell type and time point are not known. The sequenced material came from PBMCs or a T cell subset sorted from them (not recorded which). CDR3 in DNA: TGCGCCAGCAGCCTGACAGTAACCTACAATGAGCAGTTCTTC. As protein: CASSLTVTYNEQFF.